The 14 T cell receptor beta chains reported below all come from one sample, sequenced in a study of siplizumab effects on memory and regulatory T cells. Repertoires were generated with immunoSEQ multiplex PCR, while TCRdb's copy carries only in-frame clones and drops some. The sample yields about 87,000 clones, approximately 90% seen once. Sequenced input: CD4+ T cells sorted from blood. These receptors originate from a human donor in good health.

J is TRBJ1-1 and V is TRBV18; a possible D gene is TRBD1 (5 bases). Germline V CDR1 and CDR2: KGHSH, LQKENI. The CDR3 extends over 15 amino acids. Trimming left V 2 bases short and J 1 base short, with 11 bases between. The CDR3 is CASSPRTGANTEAFF. For the CDR3, the DNA is TGTGCCAGCTCACCAAGAACAGGAGCGAACACTGAAGCTTTCTTT.

This chain joins TRBV11-3 and TRBJ2-2; D gene unclear. This CDR3 is built from 12 residues. V was trimmed by 1 base and J by 7 bases, leaving 4 bases between them. Germline lookup yields CDR1 SGHNT and CDR2 YENEEA. The CDR3 DNA sequence: TGTGCCAGCAGCTTAGCGTTCGGGGAGCTGTTTTTT. Translating it yields CASSLAFGELFF.

The chain uses TRBV18 and TRBJ1-2; D is ambiguous. The CDR3 has 15 amino acids. CDR1 KGHSH and CDR2 LQKENI come from the germline V gene. Trimming shortened V by 5 bases and J by 0 bases, and 13 bases separated the two germline ends. The CDR3 sequence: CASSKNTPSNYGYTF. The CDR3 nucleotides read TGTGCCAGCTCAAAGAACACCCCTTCTAACTATGGCTACACCTTC.

This sequence joins TRBV6-5 and TRBJ1-5, with TRBD1 as a possible D gene (5 bases). The CDR3 is made up of 13 amino acids. V was pared by 0 bases and J by 6 bases, with 6 bases between. Germline CDR1 and CDR2: MNHEY and SVGAGI. This CDR3 reads CASSYSRGQPQHF. In DNA form, the CDR3 reads TGTGCCAGCAGTTACTCTAGGGGTCAGCCCCAGCATTTT.

The chain joins TRBV5-4 to TRBJ2-7; 13 bases line up with TRBD2. The CDR3 has 14 amino acids. The V segment lost 4 bases and the J segment 6 bases; nucleotides outside the gene matches: 4. Germline V CDR1 and CDR2: SGHNT, YYREEE (reference sequence). CDR3 loop: CASSRTSGSGEQYF. CDR3 bases: TGTGCCAGCAGCCGGACTAGCGGGAGTGGCGAGCAGTACTTC.

This chain uses TRBV11-3 with TRBJ2-5; TRBD2 agrees at 8 bases. This CDR3 has 15 amino acids. The germline CDR1 and CDR2 sequences are SGHNT and YENEEA. Germline trimming cut 3 bases from V and 4 bases from J; bases unmatched to any gene: 7. The CDR3 DNA reads as TGTGCCAGCAGCTTGGACGGGCTAGCGGGAGAGACCCAGTACTTC. It translates to CASSLDGLAGETQYF. Full variable domain (remainder filled in from reference TRBV11-3 and TRBJ2-5): EAGVVQSPRYKIIEKKQPVAFWCNPISGHNTLYWYLQNLGQGPELLIRYENEEAVDDSQLPKDRFSAERLKGVDSTLKIQPAELGDSAVYLCASSLDGLAGETQYFGPGTRLLVL.

This clone was observed once. J is TRBJ1-1 and V is TRBV6-1, with TRBD1 identical over 8 bases. Germline CDR1 reads MNHNS; CDR2 reads SASEGT. The CDR3 runs 13 residues. V shed 5 bases, J shed 4 bases, and the junction held 3 bases outside the gene matches. Here the CDR3 reads CASSHRGSTEAFF. CDR3 bases: TGTGCCAGCAGTCACAGGGGGTCCACTGAAGCTTTCTTT.

The rearrangement links TRBV29-1 to TRBJ2-5, with a weak D call TRBD2 (7 bases). The CDR3 totals 14 residues. The V gene's germline CDR1 is SQVTM and CDR2 ANQGSEA. The ends were cut back, 5 bases at V and 3 bases at J, with 16 bases in the middle. Here the CDR3 DNA reads TGCAGCGTTAATCTGGGGGGGCTAAAAGAGACCCAGTACTTC. Protein: CSVNLGGLKETQYF. Based on the CDR3 plus reference TRBV29-1 and TRBJ2-5, the full variable domain is SAVISQKPSRDICQRGTSLTIQCQVDSQVTMMFWYRQQPGQSLTLIATANQGSEATYESGFVIDKFPISRPNLTFSTLTVSNMSPEDSSIYLCSVNLGGLKETQYFGPGTRLLVL.

This sequence joins TRBV13 and TRBJ2-5; TRBD2 matches at 9 bases. Germline V gives CDR1 PRHDT, CDR2 FYEKMQ (reference sequence). The CDR3 is made up of 16 amino acids. The V gene end was trimmed by 4 bases and the J gene end by 4 bases; junction bases not matched to a gene: 10. CDR3 loop: CASSSRFSSGIETQYF. CDR3 nucleotide sequence: TGTGCCAGCAGCTCCCGATTTTCTAGCGGGATAGAGACCCAGTACTTC.

This sequence joins TRBV7-9 and TRBJ2-7; a possible D gene is TRBD2 (7 bases). CDR1 SEHNR and CDR2 FQNEAQ come from the germline V gene (reference sequence). Between the trimmed V and J ends, which lost 4 bases and 5 bases, there was a span of 24 bases. The CDR3 contains 17 residues. The CDR3 DNA sequence: TGTGCCAGCAGCTGGAGGGGGGGGACGCAGAGAGGAAACGAGCAGTACTTC. It codes for CASSWRGGTQRGNEQYF.

The genes are TRBV14 and TRBJ1-1, with D perhaps TRBD1 (6 bases). CDR3 size: 13 residues. The V and J ends lost 4 bases and 5 bases respectively, with 11 bases between them. From germline, CDR1 is SGHDN and CDR2 FVKESK. CDR3 in amino acids: CASSRTVGTEAFF. Here the CDR3 DNA reads TGTGCCAGCAGCCGGACAGTGGGGACTGAAGCTTTCTTT.

This clone was seen a single time. CDR3 protein: CAWSPHRELEQYF. The CDR3 bases are TGTGCCTGGAGTCCCCACAGGGAACTCGAGCAGTACTTC. The V and J genes are TRBV30 and TRBJ2-7, with a possible D match to TRBD1 (6 bases). The CDR3 consists of 13 residues. CDR1 GTSNPN and CDR2 SVGIG come from the germline V gene (reference sequence). Trimming cost V 2 bases and J 6 bases, with 14 bases left between them.

This chain uses TRBV6-5 with TRBJ1-5; D uncertain. Trimming pared 0 bases from V and 6 bases from J, leaving 9 bases between. The CDR3 totals 14 residues. CDR1 is MNHEY, CDR2 SVGAGI, per germline. In DNA form, the CDR3 reads TGTGCCAGCAGTTACTCTCGGGGTAGTCAGCCCCAGCATTTT. Amino acids: CASSYSRGSQPQHF.

The chain carries TRBV19 and TRBJ2-7, with 7 bases that match TRBD2. Losses at the gene ends were 5 bases for V and 3 bases for J; bases not matched to a gene: 7. The CDR3 is made up of 14 amino acids. Germline V gives CDR1 LNHDA, CDR2 SQIVND (reference sequence). The CDR3 nucleotides are TGTGCCAGTAGTGTAAGTCTAGCGGTCTACGAGCAGTACTTC. It is translated as CASSVSLAVYEQYF.